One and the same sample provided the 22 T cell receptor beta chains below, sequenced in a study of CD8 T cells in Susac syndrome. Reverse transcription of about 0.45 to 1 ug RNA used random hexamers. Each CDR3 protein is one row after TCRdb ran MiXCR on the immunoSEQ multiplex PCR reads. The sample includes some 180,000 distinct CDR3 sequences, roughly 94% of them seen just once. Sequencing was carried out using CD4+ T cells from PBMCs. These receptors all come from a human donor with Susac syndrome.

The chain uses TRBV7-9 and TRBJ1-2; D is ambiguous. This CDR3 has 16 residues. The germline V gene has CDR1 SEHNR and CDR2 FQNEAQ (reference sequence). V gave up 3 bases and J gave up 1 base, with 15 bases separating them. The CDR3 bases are TGTGCCAGCAGCTTTAAAGTTGGCGCAGATAACTATGGCTACACCTTC. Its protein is CASSFKVGADNYGYTF.

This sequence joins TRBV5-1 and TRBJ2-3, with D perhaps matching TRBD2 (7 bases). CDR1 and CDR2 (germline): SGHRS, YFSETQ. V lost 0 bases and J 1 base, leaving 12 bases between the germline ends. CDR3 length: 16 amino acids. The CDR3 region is CASSLDGGRGTDTQYF. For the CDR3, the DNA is TGCGCCAGCAGCTTGGACGGGGGGCGGGGCACAGATACGCAGTATTTT.

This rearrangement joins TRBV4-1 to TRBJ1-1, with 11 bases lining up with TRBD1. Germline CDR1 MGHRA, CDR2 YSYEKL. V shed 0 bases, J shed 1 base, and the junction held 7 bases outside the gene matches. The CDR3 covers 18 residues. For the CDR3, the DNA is TGCGCCAGCAGCCAAGAAAGGACAGGGGGCGCTGGGAACACTGAAGCTTTCTTT. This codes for CASSQERTGGAGNTEAFF.

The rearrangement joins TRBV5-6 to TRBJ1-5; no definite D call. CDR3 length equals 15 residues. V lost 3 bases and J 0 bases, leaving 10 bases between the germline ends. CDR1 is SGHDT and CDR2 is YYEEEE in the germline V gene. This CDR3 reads CASSSGPYSNQPQHF. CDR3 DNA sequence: TGTGCCAGCAGCTCGGGTCCTTATAGCAATCAGCCCCAGCATTTT.

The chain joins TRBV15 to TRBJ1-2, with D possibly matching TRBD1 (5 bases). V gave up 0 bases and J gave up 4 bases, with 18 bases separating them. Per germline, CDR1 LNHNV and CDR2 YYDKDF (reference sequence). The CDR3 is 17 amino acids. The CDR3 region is CATSRDSFGPGAYGYTF. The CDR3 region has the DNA TGTGCCACCAGCAGAGATAGCTTTGGACCCGGGGCCTATGGCTACACCTTC. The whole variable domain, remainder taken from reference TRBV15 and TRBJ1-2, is DAMVIQNPRYQVTQFGKPVTLSCSQTLNHNVMYWYQQKSSQAPKLLFHYYDKDFNNEADTPDNFQSRRPNTSFCFLDIRSPGLGDTAMYLCATSRDSFGPGAYGYTFGSGTRLTVV.

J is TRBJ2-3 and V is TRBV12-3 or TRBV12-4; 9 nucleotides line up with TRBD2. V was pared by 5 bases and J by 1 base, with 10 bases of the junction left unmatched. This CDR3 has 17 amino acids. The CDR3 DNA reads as TGTGCCAGCAGTCCAGGGGGATCTAGCGGGGGCACAGATACGCAGTATTTT. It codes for CASSPGGSSGGTDTQYF.

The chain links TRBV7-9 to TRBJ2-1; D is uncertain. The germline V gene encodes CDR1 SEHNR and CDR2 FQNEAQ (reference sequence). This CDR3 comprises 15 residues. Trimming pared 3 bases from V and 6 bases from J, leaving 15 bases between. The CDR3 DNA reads TGTGCCAGCAGCTTGTTCAGCGTGGCTTCCAATGAGCAGTTCTTC. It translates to CASSLFSVASNEQFF. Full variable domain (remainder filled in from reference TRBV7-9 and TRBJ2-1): DTGVSQNPRHKITKRGQNVTFRCDPISEHNRLYWYRQTLGQGPEFLTYFQNEAQLEKSRLLSDRFSAERPKGSFSTLEIQRTEQGDSAMYLCASSLFSVASNEQFFGPGTRLTVL.

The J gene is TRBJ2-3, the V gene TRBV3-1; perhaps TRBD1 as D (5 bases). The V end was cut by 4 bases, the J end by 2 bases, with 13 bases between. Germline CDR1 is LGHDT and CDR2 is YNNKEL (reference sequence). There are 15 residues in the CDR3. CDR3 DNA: TGTGCCAGCAGCCTCCAAGGCGGACACACAGATACGCAGTATTTT. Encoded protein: CASSLQGGHTDTQYF.

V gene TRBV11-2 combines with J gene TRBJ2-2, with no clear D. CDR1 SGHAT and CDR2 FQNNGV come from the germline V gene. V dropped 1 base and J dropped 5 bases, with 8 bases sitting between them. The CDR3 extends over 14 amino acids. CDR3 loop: CASSLAGWTGELFF. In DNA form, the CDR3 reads TGTGCCAGCAGCTTAGCTGGATGGACCGGGGAGCTGTTTTTT.

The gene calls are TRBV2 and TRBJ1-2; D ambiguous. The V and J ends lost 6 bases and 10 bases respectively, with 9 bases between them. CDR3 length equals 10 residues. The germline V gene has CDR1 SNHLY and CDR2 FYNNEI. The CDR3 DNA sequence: TGTGCCAGCAGGGCCGTTTCCTACACCTTC. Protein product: CASRAVSYTF.

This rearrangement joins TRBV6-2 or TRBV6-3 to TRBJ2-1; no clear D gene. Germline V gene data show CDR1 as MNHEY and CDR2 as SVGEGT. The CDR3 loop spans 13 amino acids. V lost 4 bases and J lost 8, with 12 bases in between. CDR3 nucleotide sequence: TGTGCCAGCAGTTCTCCTTTCGTGGATGAGCAGTTCTTC. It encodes CASSSPFVDEQFF.

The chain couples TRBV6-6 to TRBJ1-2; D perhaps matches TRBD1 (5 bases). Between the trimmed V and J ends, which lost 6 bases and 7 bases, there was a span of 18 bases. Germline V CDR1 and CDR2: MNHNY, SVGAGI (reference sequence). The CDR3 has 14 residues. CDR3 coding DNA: TGTGCCAGCAGCCCCCGGGGCCCCGGGGGTGGCTACACCTTC. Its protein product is CASSPRGPGGGYTF.

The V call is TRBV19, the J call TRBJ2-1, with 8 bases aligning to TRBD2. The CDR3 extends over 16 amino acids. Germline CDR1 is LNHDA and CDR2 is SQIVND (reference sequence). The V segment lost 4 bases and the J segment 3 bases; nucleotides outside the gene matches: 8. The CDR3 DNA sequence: TGTGCCAGTAGTACAAGGCGGGGGGAGGTCTACAATGAGCAGTTCTTC. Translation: CASSTRRGEVYNEQFF.

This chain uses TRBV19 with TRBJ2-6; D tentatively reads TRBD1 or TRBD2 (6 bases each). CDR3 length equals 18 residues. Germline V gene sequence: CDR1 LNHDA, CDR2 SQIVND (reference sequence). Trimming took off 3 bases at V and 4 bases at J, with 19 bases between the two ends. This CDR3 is CASSIGFYGGTGANVLTF. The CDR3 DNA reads TGTGCCAGTAGTATCGGTTTTTATGGAGGGACAGGGGCCAACGTCCTGACTTTC. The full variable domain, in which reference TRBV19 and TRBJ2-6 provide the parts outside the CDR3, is DGGITQSPKYLFRKEGQNVTLSCEQNLNHDAMYWYRQDPGQGLRLIYYSQIVNDFQKGDIAEGYSVSREKKESFPLTVTSAQKNPTAFYLCASSIGFYGGTGANVLTFGAGSRLTVL.

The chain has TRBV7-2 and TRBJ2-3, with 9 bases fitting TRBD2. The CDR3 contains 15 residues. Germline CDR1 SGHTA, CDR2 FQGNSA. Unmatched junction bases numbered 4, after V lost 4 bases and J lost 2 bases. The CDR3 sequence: CASSWASGATDTQYF. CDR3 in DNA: TGTGCCAGCAGCTGGGCTAGCGGGGCCACAGATACGCAGTATTTT.

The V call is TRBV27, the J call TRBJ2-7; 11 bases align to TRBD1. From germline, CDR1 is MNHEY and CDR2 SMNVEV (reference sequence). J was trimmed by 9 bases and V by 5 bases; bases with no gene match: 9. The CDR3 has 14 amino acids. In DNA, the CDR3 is TGTGCCAGCAGTCCCCGGGACAGGGGGAGACGGCAGTACTTC. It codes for CASSPRDRGRRQYF.

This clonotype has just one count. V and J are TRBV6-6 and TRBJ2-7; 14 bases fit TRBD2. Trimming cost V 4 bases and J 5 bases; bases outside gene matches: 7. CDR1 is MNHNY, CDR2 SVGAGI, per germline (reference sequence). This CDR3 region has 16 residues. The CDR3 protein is CASSFPGLAGDNEQYF. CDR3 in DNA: TGTGCCAGCAGTTTCCCGGGACTAGCGGGAGACAACGAGCAGTACTTC.

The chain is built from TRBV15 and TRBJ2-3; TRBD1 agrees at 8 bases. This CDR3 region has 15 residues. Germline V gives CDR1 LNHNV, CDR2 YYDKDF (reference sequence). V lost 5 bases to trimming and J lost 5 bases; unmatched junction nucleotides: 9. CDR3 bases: TGTGCCACCAGCCCCCAAGGGGACAGGATAGATACGCAGTATTTT. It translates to CATSPQGDRIDTQYF.

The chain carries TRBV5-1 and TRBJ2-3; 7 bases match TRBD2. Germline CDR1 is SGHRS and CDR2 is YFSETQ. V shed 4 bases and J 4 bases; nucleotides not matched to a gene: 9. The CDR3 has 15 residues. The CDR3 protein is CASSVAGVPPDTQYF. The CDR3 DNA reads TGCGCCAGCAGCGTCGCGGGAGTCCCACCAGATACGCAGTATTTT.

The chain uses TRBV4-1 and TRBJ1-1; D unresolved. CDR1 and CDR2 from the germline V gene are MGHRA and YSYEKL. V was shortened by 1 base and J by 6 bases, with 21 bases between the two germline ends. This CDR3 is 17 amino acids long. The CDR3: CASSQVDLGFGRAEAFF. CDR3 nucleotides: TGCGCCAGCAGCCAAGTCGATTTGGGTTTCGGCCGCGCTGAAGCTTTCTTT.

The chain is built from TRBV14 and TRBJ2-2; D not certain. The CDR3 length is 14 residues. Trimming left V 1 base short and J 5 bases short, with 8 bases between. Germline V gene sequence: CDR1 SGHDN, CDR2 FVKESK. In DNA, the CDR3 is TGTGCCAGCAGCCAAGTCCGGTGGACCGGGGAGCTGTTTTTT. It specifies CASSQVRWTGELFF.

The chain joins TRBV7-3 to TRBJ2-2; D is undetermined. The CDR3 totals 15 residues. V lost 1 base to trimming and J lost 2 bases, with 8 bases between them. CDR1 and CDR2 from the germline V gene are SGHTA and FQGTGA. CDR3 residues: CASSLIGYNTGELFF. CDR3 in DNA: TGTGCCAGCAGCTTAATCGGCTACAACACCGGGGAGCTGTTTTTT.